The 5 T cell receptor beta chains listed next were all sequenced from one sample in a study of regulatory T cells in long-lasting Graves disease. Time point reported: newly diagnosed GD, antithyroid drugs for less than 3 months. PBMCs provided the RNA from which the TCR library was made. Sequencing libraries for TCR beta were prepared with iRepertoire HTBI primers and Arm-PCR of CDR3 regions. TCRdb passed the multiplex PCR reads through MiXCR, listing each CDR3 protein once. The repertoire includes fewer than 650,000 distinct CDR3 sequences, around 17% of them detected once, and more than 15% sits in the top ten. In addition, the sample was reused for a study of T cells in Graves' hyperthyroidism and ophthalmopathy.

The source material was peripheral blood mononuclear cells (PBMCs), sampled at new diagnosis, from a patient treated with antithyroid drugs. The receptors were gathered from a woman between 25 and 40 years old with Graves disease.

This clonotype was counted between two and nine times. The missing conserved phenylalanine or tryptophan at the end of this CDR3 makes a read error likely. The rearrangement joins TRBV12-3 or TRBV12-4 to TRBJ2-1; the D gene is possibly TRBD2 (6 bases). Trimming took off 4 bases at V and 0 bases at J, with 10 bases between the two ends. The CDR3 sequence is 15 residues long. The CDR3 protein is CASSSGLNSYNEQFL. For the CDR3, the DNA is TGTGCCAGCAGTTCGGGACTTAACTCCTACAATGAGCAGTTCCTC.

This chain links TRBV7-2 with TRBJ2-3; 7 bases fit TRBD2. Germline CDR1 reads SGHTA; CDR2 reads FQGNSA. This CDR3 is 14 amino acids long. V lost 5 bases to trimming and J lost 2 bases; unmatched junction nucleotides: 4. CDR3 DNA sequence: TGTGCCAGCAGCCCGGGAGGTTTCACAGATACGCAGTATTTT. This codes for CASSPGGFTDTQYF.

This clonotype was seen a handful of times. CDR3 bases: TGTGCCAGCAGCATCGGGACAGGGCTGTCCTATAATTCACCCCTCCACTTT. Its protein is CASSIGTGLSYNSPLHF. This chain connects TRBV6-2 or TRBV6-3 to TRBJ1-6, with 9 bases identical to TRBD1. CDR1 MNHEY and CDR2 SVGEGT come from the germline V gene. This CDR3 has 17 residues. Losses at the gene ends were 6 bases for V and 1 base for J; bases not matched to a gene: 7.

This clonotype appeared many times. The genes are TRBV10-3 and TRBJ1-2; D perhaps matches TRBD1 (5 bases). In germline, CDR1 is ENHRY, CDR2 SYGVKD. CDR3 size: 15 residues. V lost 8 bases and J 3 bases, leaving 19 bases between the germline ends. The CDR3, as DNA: TGTGCCATCCGCCTGAGCTGGGGGACTGACTATGGCTACACCTTC. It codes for CAIRLSWGTDYGYTF.

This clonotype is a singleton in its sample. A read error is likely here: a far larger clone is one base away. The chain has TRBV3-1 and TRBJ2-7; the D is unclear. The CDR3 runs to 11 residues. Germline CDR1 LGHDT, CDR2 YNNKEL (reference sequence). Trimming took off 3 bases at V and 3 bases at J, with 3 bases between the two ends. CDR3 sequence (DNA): TGTGCCAGCAGCCATGACTACGAGCAGTACTTC. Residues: CASSHDYEQYF.